The 21 T cell receptor beta chains given below trace back to one sample, sequenced in a study of human T cells and chemical hapten exposure. TCRdb re-called the RACE reads through MiXCR, storing one row per CDR3 protein. The sample has more than 55,000 distinct CDR3 sequences, approximately 11% seen once. Time point given: pre-sensitization, week 0. Regarding treatment: therapeutic diphenylcyclopropenone sensitization with weekly scalp DPC. Specimen: whole blood, collected in connection with sensitization to the hapten diphenylcyclopropenone (DPC). The receptors were gathered from a woman between 40 and 50 years old with alopecia areata. Some clones in this sample may be carry-over from other donors' samples.

The CDR3 nucleotides read TGTGCCAGCAGCCCAAGTACCCCGGGGACAGGCGAGCAGTACTTC. It specifies CASSPSTPGTGEQYF. The chain combines TRBV7-9 with TRBJ2-7; 8 bases are shared with TRBD1. There are 15 residues in the CDR3. CDR1 is SEHNR, CDR2 FQNEAQ, per germline (reference sequence). J was trimmed by 6 bases and V by 5 bases; bases with no gene match: 12.

This clonotype was seen ten or more times. The chain recombines TRBV7-8 with TRBJ2-3, with 11 nucleotides matching TRBD2. The CDR3 length is 16 residues. Germline V CDR1 and CDR2: SGHVS, FQNEAQ. The J segment lost 3 bases and the V segment lost 4 bases, leaving 6 bases of the junction unmatched. The DNA of the CDR3 is TGTGCCAGCAGCTCTTCTAGCGGGAGGTGGACAGATACGCAGTATTTT. Protein: CASSSSSGRWTDTQYF. Complete variable domain (other parts from reference TRBV7-8 and TRBJ2-3): GAGVSQSPRYKVAKRGQDVALRCDPISGHVSLFWYQQALGQGPEFLTYFQNEAQLDKSGLPSDRFFAERPEGSVSTLKIQRTQQEDSAVYLCASSSSSGRWTDTQYFGPGTRLTVL.

The table lists this clonotype with many counts. This chain uses TRBV10-1 with TRBJ2-1; 8 bases fit TRBD1. The CDR3 runs to 13 residues. Unmatched junction bases numbered 4, after V lost 4 bases and J lost 8 bases. Germline V gives CDR1 WNHNN, CDR2 SYGVQD (reference sequence). The CDR3 bases are TGCGCCAGCAGTGGTGGCAGGGGGCATGAGCAGTTCTTC. Its protein product is CASSGGRGHEQFF.

This clonotype occurred many times. V gene TRBV29-1 combines with J gene TRBJ1-2; D ambiguous. Germline V gene sequence: CDR1 SQVTM, CDR2 ANQGSEA. The CDR3 is 12 residues long. Written as DNA, the CDR3 is TGCAGTGCCTGGCAGGCAGCTTATGGCTACACCTTC. The encoded protein is CSAWQAAYGYTF.

This clonotype was counted ten times or more. This sequence joins TRBV9 and TRBJ1-6; 10 nucleotides align to TRBD1. The ends lost 3 bases at V and 11 bases at J; junction bases unmatched: 5. This CDR3 has 14 amino acids. Germline CDR1 reads SGDLS; CDR2 reads YYNGEE. The CDR3 DNA reads TGTGCCAGCAGCGCGGGACAGGGGAGGCCACCCCTCCACTTT. This encodes CASSAGQGRPPLHF.

This clonotype was seen repeatedly, ten times or more. J is TRBJ2-3 and V is TRBV2; TRBD2 matches 10 bases. J gave up 2 bases and V 7 bases, and 12 bases lay outside the gene matches. Germline V lookup: CDR1 SNHLY, CDR2 FYNNEI. This CDR3 has 17 residues. Here the CDR3 reads CASIDHPGLATTDTQYF. CDR3 nucleotides: TGTGCCAGCATCGATCACCCGGGACTAGCGACCACAGATACGCAGTATTTT. Full variable domain (missing parts from reference TRBV2 and TRBJ2-3): EPEVTQTPSHQVTQMGQEVILRCVPISNHLYFYWYRQILGQKVEFLVSFYNNEISEKSEIFDDQFSVERPDGSNFTLKIRSTKLEDSAMYFCASIDHPGLATTDTQYFGPGTRLTVL.

This clonotype was counted many times. The chain has TRBV6-5 and TRBJ2-7; TRBD2 agrees at 12 bases. After removal of 5 bases from V and 3 bases from J, the junction contained 2 bases not matched to a gene. The CDR3 covers 14 residues. Germline CDR1 MNHEY, CDR2 SVGAGI. The CDR3 here is CASSRTSGIYEQYF. CDR3 bases: TGTGCCAGCAGTAGGACTAGCGGGATCTACGAGCAGTACTTC.

This chain uses TRBV15 with TRBJ2-5; D unresolved. Trimming cost V 1 base and J 5 bases, with 5 bases left between them. Germline-derived CDR1 and CDR2 are LNHNV and YYDKDF (reference sequence). This CDR3 has 12 amino acids. The CDR3 loop is CATSRAQETQYF. DNA for the CDR3: TGTGCCACCAGCAGAGCCCAGGAGACCCAGTACTTC.

The chain recombines TRBV20-1 with TRBJ2-1; TRBD2 matches at 11 bases. The V gene's germline CDR1 is DFQATT and CDR2 SNEGSKA (reference sequence). The CDR3 is 16 amino acids. The V gene end was trimmed by 3 bases and the J gene end by 0 bases; junction bases not matched to a gene: 4. The CDR3 protein is CSARASGRSSYNEQFF. The CDR3 bases are TGCAGTGCTAGGGCTAGCGGGAGGAGCTCCTACAATGAGCAGTTCTTC.

This clonotype was seen ten or more times. The chain joins TRBV7-9 to TRBJ2-3, with 10 bases identical to TRBD2. The CDR3 runs 18 residues. Unmatched junction bases numbered 18, after V lost 10 bases and J lost 2 bases. Germline V gene data show CDR1 as SEHNR and CDR2 as FQNEAQ (reference sequence). The CDR3 is CATPGEKIAGGFTDTQYF. In DNA, the CDR3 is TGTGCCACCCCGGGGGAGAAGATAGCGGGAGGCTTCACAGATACGCAGTATTTT.

This clonotype was seen at least ten times. The chain joins TRBV7-2 to TRBJ2-5; 16 bases map to TRBD2. Looked up from germline, CDR1 is SGHTA and CDR2 is FQGNSA. The CDR3 loop spans 17 amino acids. V lost 4 bases and J lost 3; bases outside the gene matches: 5. The CDR3 DNA is TGTGCCAGCAGCTCGGGACTAGCGGGGGGGCCAAAAGAGACCCAGTACTTC. Translation: CASSSGLAGGPKETQYF.

This clonotype was recorded a few times. The chain couples TRBV28 to TRBJ2-7, with a tentative D call TRBD2 (5 bases). This CDR3 region has 13 residues. The V gene lost 3 bases and the J gene lost 2 bases, with 8 bases spanning the gap. Germline V gene sequence: CDR1 MDHEN, CDR2 SYDVKM. The CDR3 DNA follows: TGTGCCAGCAGTTTGGGAGCCGCCTACGAGCAGTACTTC. Translation gives CASSLGAAYEQYF.

J is TRBJ1-1 and V is TRBV20-1, with D uncertain. The CDR3 contains 13 residues. The V gene lost 4 bases and the J gene lost 0 bases, with 9 bases spanning the gap. CDR1 is DFQATT and CDR2 is SNEGSKA in the germline V gene (reference sequence). For the CDR3, the DNA is TGCAGTGCTAAGGACGGCATGAACACTGAAGCTTTCTTT. Its translation is CSAKDGMNTEAFF.

In this sample, this clonotype turned up a few times. The chain combines TRBV27 with TRBJ2-1; no clear D. V gave up 5 bases and J gave up 2 bases, with 16 bases separating them. The CDR3 runs 16 residues. The germline gives CDR1 MNHEY, CDR2 SMNVEV (reference sequence). CDR3 amino acids: CASSPPWASTYNEQFF. The DNA for the CDR3 is TGTGCCAGCAGTCCTCCCTGGGCCTCGACCTACAATGAGCAGTTCTTC.

The table lists this clonotype with many counts. V and J are TRBV20-1 and TRBJ1-5, with a weak D call TRBD1 (5 bases). The CDR3 extends over 12 amino acids. In germline, CDR1 is DFQATT, CDR2 SNEGSKA (reference sequence). V was shortened by 4 bases and J by 4 bases, with 8 bases between the two germline ends. Here the CDR3 reads CSANEGNQPQHF. The CDR3 DNA sequence: TGCAGTGCTAATGAGGGGAATCAGCCCCAGCATTTT.

A remark on this clonotype: The CDR3 end shows no conserved phenylalanine or tryptophan, and so a read error is likely. The CDR3 bases are TGTGCCAGCAGCTTAGTGAGTGTGCTAGTCGGTGCTGAGCAGTTCCTC. Protein sequence: CASSLVSVLVGAEQFL. The gene calls are TRBV7-2 and TRBJ2-1; D call uncertain. CDR3 size: 16 residues. Deletions cut 1 base from V and 9 bases from J, with 19 bases between. CDR1 and CDR2 from the germline V gene are SGHTA and FQGNSA.

The chain couples TRBV7-2 to TRBJ2-3; 15 nucleotides match TRBD2. In germline, CDR1 is SGHTA, CDR2 FQGNSA. V shed 5 bases, J shed 3 bases, and the junction held 9 bases outside the gene matches. The CDR3 consists of 18 residues. Written as DNA, the CDR3 is TGTGCCAGCAGCCTCGGACTAGCGGGAGGGCCGAGGACAGATACGCAGTATTTT. Translated, it gives CASSLGLAGGPRTDTQYF.

This clonotype was seen many times. The chain joins TRBV4-1 to TRBJ1-5, with a tentative D call TRBD1 (5 bases). V was cut by 4 bases and J by 8 bases, with 18 bases left in between. The CDR3 is 15 amino acids. The germline gives CDR1 MGHRA, CDR2 YSYEKL. The CDR3 sequence is CASSLGAASSEPQHF. CDR3 nucleotide sequence: TGCGCCAGCAGCCTTGGGGCGGCGTCGTCAGAGCCCCAGCATTTT.

In its sample, this clonotype was seen many times. The CDR3 DNA sequence: TGTGCCAGCACCAACCTAGGGAGCGGGACCACCTACGAGCAGTACTTC. It yields the protein CASTNLGSGTTYEQYF. The chain couples TRBV25-1 to TRBJ2-7, with TRBD2 matching over 7 bases. Germline values: CDR1 MGHDK, CDR2 SYGVNS. The ends lost 7 bases at V and 2 bases at J; junction bases unmatched: 14. The CDR3 loop spans 16 amino acids.

The sample holds a few counts of this clonotype. The chain employs TRBV6-6 and TRBJ1-4; D not certain. Per the germline V gene, CDR1 is MNHNY and CDR2 is SVGAGI (reference sequence). This CDR3 is built from 17 residues. Between the trimmed V and J ends, which lost 2 bases and 8 bases, there was a span of 21 bases. The CDR3 region is CASSYISGGRKVEKLFF. CDR3 nucleotide sequence: TGTGCCAGCAGTTACATCAGTGGTGGCCGCAAAGTGGAAAAACTGTTTTTT.

This clonotype came up a few times. The rearrangement uses TRBV11-2 and TRBJ1-1; D gene ambiguous. In germline, CDR1 is SGHAT, CDR2 FQNNGV. With 5 bases removed from V and 1 base from J, the gap between germline ends came to 8 bases. The CDR3 runs to 13 residues. The CDR3 loop reads CASSPDTNTEAFF. In nucleotides, the CDR3 is TGTGCCAGCAGCCCCGACACGAACACTGAAGCTTTCTTT.